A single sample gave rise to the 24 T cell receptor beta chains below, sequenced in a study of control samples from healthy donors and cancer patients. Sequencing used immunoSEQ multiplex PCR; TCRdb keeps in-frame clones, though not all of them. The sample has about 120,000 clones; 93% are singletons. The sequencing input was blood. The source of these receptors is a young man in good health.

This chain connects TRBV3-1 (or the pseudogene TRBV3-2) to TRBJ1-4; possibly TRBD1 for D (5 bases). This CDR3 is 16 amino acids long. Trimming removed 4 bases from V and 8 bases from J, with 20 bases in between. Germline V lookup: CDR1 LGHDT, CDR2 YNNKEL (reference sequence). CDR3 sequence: CASSPGQWARGEKLFF. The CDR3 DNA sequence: TGTGCCAGCAGCCCAGGCCAATGGGCGAGGGGAGAAAAACTGTTTTTT.

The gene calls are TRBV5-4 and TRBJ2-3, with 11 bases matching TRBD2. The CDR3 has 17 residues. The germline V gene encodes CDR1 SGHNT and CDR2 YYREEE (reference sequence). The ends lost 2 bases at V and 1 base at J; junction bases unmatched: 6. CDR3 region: CASSFPQTSGGTDTQYF. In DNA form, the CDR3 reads TGTGCCAGCAGCTTCCCACAGACTAGCGGGGGCACAGATACGCAGTATTTT.

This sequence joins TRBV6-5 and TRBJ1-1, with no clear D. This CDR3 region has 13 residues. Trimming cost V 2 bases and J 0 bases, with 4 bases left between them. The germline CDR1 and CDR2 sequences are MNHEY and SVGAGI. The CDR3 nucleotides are TGTGCCAGCAGTTACGAAGTGAACACTGAAGCTTTCTTT. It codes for CASSYEVNTEAFF.

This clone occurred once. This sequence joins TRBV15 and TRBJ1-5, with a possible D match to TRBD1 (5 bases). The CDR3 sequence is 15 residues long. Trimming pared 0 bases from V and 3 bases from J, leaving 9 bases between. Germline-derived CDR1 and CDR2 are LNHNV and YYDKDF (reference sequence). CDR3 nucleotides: TGTGCCACCAGCAGAGATCGAGGGGCCAATCAGCCCCAGCATTTT. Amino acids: CATSRDRGANQPQHF.

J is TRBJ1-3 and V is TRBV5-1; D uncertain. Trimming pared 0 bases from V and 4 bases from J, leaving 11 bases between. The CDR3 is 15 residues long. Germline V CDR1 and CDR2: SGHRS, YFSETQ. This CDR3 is CASSLVGTPGNTIYF. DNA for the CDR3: TGCGCCAGCAGCTTGGTCGGCACCCCGGGAAACACCATATATTTT.

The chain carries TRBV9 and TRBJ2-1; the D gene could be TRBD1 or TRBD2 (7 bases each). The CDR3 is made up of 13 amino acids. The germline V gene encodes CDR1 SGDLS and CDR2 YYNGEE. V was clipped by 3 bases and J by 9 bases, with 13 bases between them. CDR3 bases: TGTGCCAGCAGCGCGGCAGGGGGGGTTGAGCAGTTCTTC. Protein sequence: CASSAAGGVEQFF.

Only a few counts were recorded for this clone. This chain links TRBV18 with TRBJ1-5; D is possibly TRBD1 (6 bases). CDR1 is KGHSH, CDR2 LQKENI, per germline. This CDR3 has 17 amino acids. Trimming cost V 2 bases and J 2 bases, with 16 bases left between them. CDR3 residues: CASSPFGGGQGNQPQHF. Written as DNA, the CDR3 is TGTGCCAGCTCACCATTCGGAGGGGGGCAGGGCAATCAGCCCCAGCATTTT.

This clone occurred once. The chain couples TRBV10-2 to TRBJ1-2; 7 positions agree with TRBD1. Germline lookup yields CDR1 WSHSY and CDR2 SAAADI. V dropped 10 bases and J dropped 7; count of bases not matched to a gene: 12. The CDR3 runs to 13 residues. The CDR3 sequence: CATMGEGGSGYTF. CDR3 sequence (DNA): TGCGCCACCATGGGCGAAGGGGGCTCTGGCTACACCTTC.

The CDR3 loop is CASSLRGGTYEQYF. CDR3 DNA: TGTGCCAGCAGCTTACGGGGGGGTACCTACGAGCAGTACTTC. V gene TRBV7-2 combines with J gene TRBJ2-7; TRBD2 matches at 8 bases. V lost 2 bases, J lost 2 bases, and 2 bases stayed unmatched. This CDR3 spans 14 amino acids. Germline V lookup: CDR1 SGHTA, CDR2 FQGNSA.

The DNA of the CDR3 is TGTGCCAGCACCAGGGGGCCTGGAAACACCATATATTTT. It codes for CASTRGPGNTIYF. V is TRBV9 and J is TRBJ1-3; 8 nucleotides align to TRBD1. In germline, CDR1 is SGDLS, CDR2 YYNGEE. Trimming at V came to 6 bases and at J to 2 bases, leaving 1 base not matched to a gene. CDR3 size: 13 residues.

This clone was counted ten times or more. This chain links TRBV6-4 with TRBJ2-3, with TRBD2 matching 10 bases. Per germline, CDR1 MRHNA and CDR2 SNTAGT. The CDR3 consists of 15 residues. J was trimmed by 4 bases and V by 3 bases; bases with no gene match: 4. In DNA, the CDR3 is TGTGCCAGCAGTGAAAGCGGGGGGGCCTCAGATACGCAGTATTTT. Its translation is CASSESGGASDTQYF.

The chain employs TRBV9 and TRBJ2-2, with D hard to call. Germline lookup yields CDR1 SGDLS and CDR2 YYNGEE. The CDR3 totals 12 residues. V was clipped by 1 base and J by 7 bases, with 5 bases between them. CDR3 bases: TGTGCCAGCAGCGTAATGAGCGGGGAGCTGTTTTTT. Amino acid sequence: CASSVMSGELFF.

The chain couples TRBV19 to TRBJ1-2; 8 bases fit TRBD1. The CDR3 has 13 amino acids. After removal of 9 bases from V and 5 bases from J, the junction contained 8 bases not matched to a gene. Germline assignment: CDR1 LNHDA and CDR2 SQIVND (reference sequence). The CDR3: CASNDRGGYGYTF. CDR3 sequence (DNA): TGTGCCAGCAACGACAGGGGAGGTTATGGCTACACCTTC.

The CDR3 region has the DNA TGTGCCAGCACGAGCGGGGGCCCCTACAATGAGCAGTTCTTC. It is translated as CASTSGGPYNEQFF. The V gene is TRBV7-9, the J gene TRBJ2-1, with 8 bases identical to TRBD2. The CDR3 is made up of 14 amino acids. Germline CDR1 is SEHNR and CDR2 is FQNEAQ (reference sequence). V lost 7 bases, J lost 2 bases, and 4 bases stayed unmatched.

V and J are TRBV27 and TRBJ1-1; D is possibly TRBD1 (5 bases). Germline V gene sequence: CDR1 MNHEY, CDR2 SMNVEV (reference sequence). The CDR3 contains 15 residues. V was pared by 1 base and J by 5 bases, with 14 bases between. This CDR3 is CASSLWGVGGTEAFF. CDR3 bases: TGTGCCAGCAGTTTATGGGGCGTTGGGGGGACTGAAGCTTTCTTT.

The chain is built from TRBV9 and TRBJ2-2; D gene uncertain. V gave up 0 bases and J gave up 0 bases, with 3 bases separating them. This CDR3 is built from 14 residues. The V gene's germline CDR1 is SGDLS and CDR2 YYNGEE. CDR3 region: CASSVGPNTGELFF. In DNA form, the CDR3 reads TGTGCCAGCAGCGTAGGCCCGAACACCGGGGAGCTGTTTTTT.

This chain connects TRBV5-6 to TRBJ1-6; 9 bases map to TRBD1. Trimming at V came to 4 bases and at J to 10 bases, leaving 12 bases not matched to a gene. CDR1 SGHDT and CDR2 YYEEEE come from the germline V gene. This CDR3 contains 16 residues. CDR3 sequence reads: CASSLGTGREGSPLHF. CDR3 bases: TGTGCCAGCAGCCTGGGGACAGGGCGAGAGGGGTCACCCCTCCACTTT.

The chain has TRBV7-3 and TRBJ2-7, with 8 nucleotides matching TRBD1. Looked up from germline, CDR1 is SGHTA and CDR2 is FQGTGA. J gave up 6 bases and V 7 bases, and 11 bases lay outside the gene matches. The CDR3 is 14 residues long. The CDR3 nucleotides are TGTGCCAGCACCTACAGGGGGGAAGGCGCCGAGCAGTACTTC. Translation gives CASTYRGEGAEQYF. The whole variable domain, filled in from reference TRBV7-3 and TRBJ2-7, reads GAGVSQTPSNKVTEKGKYVELRCDPISGHTALYWYRQSLGQGPEFLIYFQGTGAADDSGLPNDRFFAVRPEGSVSTLKIQRTERGDSAVYLCASTYRGEGAEQYFGPGTRLTVT.

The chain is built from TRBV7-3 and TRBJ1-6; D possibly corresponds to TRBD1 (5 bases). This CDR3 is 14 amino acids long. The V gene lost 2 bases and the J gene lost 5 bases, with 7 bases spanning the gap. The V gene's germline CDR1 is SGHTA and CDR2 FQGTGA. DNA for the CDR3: TGTGCCAGCAGCTTAGGGGGAGATAATTCACCCCTCCACTTT. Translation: CASSLGGDNSPLHF.

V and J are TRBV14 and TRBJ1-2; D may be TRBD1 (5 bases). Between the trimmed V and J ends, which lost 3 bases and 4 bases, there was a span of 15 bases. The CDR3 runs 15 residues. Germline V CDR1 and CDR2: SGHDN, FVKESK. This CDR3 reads CASSQSGGDFYGYTF. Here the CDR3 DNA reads TGTGCCAGCAGCCAGTCCGGGGGTGACTTCTATGGCTACACCTTC.

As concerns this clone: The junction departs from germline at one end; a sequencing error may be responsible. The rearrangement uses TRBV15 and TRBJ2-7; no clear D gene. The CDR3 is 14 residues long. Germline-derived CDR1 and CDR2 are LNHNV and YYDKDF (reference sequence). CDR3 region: CATSRERVSYEQYF. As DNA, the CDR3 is TGTGCCACCAGCAGAGAAAGGGTCTCCTATGAGCAGTACTTC.

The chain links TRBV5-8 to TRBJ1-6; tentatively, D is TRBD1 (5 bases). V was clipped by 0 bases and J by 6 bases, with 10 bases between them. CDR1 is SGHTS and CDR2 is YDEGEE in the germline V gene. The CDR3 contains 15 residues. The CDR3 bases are TGTGCCAGCAGCTTGGCGGGGCTAGGTAATTCACCCCTCCACTTT. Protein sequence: CASSLAGLGNSPLHF.

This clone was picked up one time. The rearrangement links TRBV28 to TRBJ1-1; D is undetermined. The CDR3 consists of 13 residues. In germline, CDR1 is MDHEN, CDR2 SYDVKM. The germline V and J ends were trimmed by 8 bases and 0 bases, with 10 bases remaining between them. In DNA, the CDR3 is TGTGCCAGCCGGCGGGTCCTGAACACTGAAGCTTTCTTT. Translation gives CASRRVLNTEAFF.

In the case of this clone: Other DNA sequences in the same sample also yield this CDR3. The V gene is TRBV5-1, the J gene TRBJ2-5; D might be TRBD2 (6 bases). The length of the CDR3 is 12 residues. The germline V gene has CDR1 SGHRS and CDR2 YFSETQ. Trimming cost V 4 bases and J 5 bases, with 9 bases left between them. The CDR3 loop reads CASSLEGETQYF. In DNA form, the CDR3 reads TGCGCCAGCAGCCTGGAGGGGGAGACCCAGTACTTC.